This TCR beta chain was sequenced in a study of molecular identifiers for immune sequencing clone quantification. Study-wide background: In replicates, RNA taken from roughly 20,000 or 100,000 naive CD8 cells was divided five ways, and four portions underwent sequencing.

The authors gated naive CD8 T cells as CD8+CD4-CCR7+CD45RA+ for sorting. TCRdb redid the calling of the PCR reads with MiXCR, one entry per CDR3 protein. Here the sample spans hundreds of thousands of distinct CDR3 sequences, just under 20% being singletons. This sequence was found in a human donor in good health. Some libraries in this study had Jurkat cell RNA spiked in. Sequenced sample: naive CD8+ T cells from blood, with Jurkat cell RNA spiked in. Subset meaning: FACS-sorted CD8+CD4-CCR7+CD45RA+ naive T cells.

The CDR3 reads CASSPRGAGEVKNIQYF. Written as DNA, the CDR3 is TGTGCCAGCAGCCCCCGGGGGGCAGGGGAGGTCAAAAACATTCAGTACTTC. The genes are TRBV21-1 and TRBJ2-4; the DNA was not compared with TRBD1, the D call given in the table. TRBV21-1 constitutes a pseudogene. The CDR3 covers 17 residues.